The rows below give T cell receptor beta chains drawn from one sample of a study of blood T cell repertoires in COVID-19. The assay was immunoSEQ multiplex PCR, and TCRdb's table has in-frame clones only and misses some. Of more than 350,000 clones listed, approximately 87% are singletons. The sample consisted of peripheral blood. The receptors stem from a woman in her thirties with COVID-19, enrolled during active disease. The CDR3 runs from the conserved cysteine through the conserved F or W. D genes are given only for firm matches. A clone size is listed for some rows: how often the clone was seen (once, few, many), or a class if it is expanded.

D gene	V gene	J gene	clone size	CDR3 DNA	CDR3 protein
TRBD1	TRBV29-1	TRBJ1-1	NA	TGCAGCGTTAGACAGGGCATGGCCACTGAAGCTTTCTTT	CSVRQGMATEAFF
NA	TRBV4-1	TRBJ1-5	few	TGCGCCAGCAGCCAAGACCGGGAGCAGCCCCAGCATTTT	CASSQDREQPQHF
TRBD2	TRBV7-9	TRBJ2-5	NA	TGTGCCAGCAGCCCGGAGGGTAGCGGGATCAGGGCGACCCAGTACTTC	CASSPEGSGIRATQYF
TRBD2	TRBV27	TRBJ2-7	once	TGTGCCAGCAGGACTAACTGGGGAGGGTCCTACGAGCAGTACTTC	CASRTNWGGSYEQYF
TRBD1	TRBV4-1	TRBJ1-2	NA	TGCGCCAGCAGCCAAGGCGAGACAGGGGGGTTCCATGGCTACACCTTC	CASSQGETGGFHGYTF
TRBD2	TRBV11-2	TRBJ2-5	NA	TGTGCCAGCAGCTTAGTCAGCGGGAGTACAGAGACCCAGTACTTC	CASSLVSGSTETQYF
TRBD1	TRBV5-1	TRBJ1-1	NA	TGCGCCAGCAGCTCCGGGACAGATGTGCCTGAAGCTTTCTTT	CASSSGTDVPEAFF
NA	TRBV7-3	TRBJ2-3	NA	TGTGCCAGCAGCCTCCGCCCCCGGGCGGGAAGGGACACAGATACGCAGTATTTT	CASSLRPRAGRDTDTQYF
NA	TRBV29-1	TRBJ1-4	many	TGCAGCGTTGAAGGAGGCGATAATGAAAAACTGTTTTTT	CSVEGGDNEKLFF
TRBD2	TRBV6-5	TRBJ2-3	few	TGTGCCAGCAGTTATGGACTAGCGGGAGGAGAAGATACGCAGTATTTT	CASSYGLAGGEDTQYF
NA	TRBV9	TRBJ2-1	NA	TGTGCCAGCAGCGGGAGCTCCTACAATGAGCAGTTCTTC	CASSGSSYNEQFF
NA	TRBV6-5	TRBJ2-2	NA	TGTGCCAGCAGTTACTCGCCAGGGGCTAACACCGGGGAGCTGTTTTTT	CASSYSPGANTGELFF
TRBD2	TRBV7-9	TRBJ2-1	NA	TGTGCCAGCAGCCCCGGTCTAGCGGGAGGGACCAACAATGAGCAGTTCTTC	CASSPGLAGGTNNEQFF
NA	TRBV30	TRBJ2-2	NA	TGTGCCTGGAGTGTGTCGGGAGAGGATAGCGGGGAGCTGTTTTTT	CAWSVSGEDSGELFF
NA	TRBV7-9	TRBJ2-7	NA	TGTGCCAGCAGGGACTGGGGCTCCTACGAGCAGTACTTC	CASRDWGSYEQYF
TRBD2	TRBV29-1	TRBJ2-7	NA	TGCAGCGGGAGACTAGCGGGAGGGGTCGAGCAGTACTTC	CSGRLAGGVEQYF
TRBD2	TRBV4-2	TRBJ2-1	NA	TGTGCCAGCAGCCAACCCGGGACTAGCGGGAGGAGCTCCTACAATGAGCAGTTCTTC	CASSQPGTSGRSSYNEQFF
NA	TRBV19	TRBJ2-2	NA	TGTGCCAGTAGTCAGGCGAAGAACACCGGGGAGCTGTTTTTT	CASSQAKNTGELFF
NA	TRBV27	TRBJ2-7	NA	TGTGCCAGCAGTATAAGGGGCCCCTACGAGCAGTACTTC	CASSIRGPYEQYF
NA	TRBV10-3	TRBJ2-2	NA	TGTGCCATCAGTGAAGCAACCGGGGAGCTGTTTTTT	CAISEATGELFF
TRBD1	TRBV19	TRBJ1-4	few	TGTGCCAGTAGTCTATTGGGACAGGGGGTTAATGAAAAACTGTTTTTT	CASSLLGQGVNEKLFF